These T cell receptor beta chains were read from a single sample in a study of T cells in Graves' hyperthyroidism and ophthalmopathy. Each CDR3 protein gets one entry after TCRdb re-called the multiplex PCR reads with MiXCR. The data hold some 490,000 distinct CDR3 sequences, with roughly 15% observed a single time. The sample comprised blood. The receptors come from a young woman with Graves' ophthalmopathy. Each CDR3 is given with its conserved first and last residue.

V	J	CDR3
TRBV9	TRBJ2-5	CASSVGGTPGETQYF
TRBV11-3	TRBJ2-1	CASSPRGEDEQFF
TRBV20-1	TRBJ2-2	CSARIETSGTWWGTGELFF
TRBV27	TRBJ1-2	CASSLFRGDYGYTF
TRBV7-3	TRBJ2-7	CASSENRYEQYF
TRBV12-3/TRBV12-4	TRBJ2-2	CASSRLAGSNTGELFF
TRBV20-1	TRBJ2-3	CSATPRDSAGRDGPDTQYF
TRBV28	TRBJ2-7	CASSDRTGTYEQYF
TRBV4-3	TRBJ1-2	CASSQADRGPYGYTF
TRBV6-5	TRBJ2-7	CASSYSFLGRGNEQYF
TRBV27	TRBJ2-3	CASSFSGLADPSTDTQYF
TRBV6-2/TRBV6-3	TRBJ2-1	CASSVFAQGGYNEQFF
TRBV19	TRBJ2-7	CASSIGGGSYEQYF
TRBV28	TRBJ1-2	CASSLTGAHGYTF
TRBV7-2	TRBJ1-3	CASSLAPGDTIYF
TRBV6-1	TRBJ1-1	CASSELPHTGGEAFF
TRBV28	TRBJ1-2	CASSFLGGYTF
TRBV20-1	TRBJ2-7	CSASQGPTYEQYF
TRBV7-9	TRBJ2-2	CASSLGLRGELFF
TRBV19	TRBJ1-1	CASSIFRDRVWVTEAFF
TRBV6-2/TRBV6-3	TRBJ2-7	CASSCLTSGVRLYEQYF
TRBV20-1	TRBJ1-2	CSARDIRGIYGYTF
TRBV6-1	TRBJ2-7	CASSTGFEQYF
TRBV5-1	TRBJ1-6	CASSGTGRYSPLHF
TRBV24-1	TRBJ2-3	CATSDVRQGLDTQYF
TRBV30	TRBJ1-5	CAWSVLGGSQPQHF